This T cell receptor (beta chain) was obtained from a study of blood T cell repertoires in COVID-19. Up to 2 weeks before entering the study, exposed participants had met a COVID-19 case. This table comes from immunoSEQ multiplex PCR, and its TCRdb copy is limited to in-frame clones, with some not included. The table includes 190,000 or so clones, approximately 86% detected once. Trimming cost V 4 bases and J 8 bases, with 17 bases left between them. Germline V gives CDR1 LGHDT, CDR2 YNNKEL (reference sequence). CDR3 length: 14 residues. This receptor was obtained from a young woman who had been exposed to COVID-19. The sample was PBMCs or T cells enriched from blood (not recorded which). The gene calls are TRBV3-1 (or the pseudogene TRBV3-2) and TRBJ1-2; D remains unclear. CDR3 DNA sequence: TGTGCCAGCAGCCGCACAACACCCCTGGGCGGCTACACCTTC. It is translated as CASSRTTPLGGYTF.